Listed below are T cell receptor beta chains from one sample, sequenced in a study of T cells in Graves' hyperthyroidism and ophthalmopathy. TCRdb reprocessed the multiplex PCR reads via MiXCR and lists one record per CDR3 protein. The table includes roughly 500,000 distinct CDR3 sequences, about 43% detected once. Specimen: peripheral blood or thyroid tissue (not recorded which). The source of these receptors is an adult woman with Graves' disease, either hyperthyroidism or ophthalmopathy (not recorded which). Each CDR3 is given with its conserved first and last residue.

CDR3aa	v_gene	j_gene
CASSFEDIMNTEAFF	TRBV12-3/TRBV12-4	TRBJ1-1
CSAGEMMETQYF	TRBV20-1	TRBJ2-5
CASSSIAGWGETQYF	TRBV11-2	TRBJ2-5
CSSRDTQETQYF	TRBV29-1	TRBJ2-5
CAISEGSLNTEAFF	TRBV10-3	TRBJ1-1
CASSGGTSGRLGADTQYF	TRBV11-3	TRBJ2-3
CASSAGTASSGNTIYF	TRBV2	TRBJ1-3
CASSSYEGVTEAFF	TRBV7-6	TRBJ1-1
CSARDRPGYTNTGELFF	TRBV20-1	TRBJ2-2
CASSDYSNQPQHF	TRBV2	TRBJ1-5
CASSASGSTDTQYF	TRBV6-4	TRBJ2-3
CASSLSGQSNTEAFF	TRBV7-3	TRBJ1-1
CASSSTPPGLDYEQYF	TRBV7-9	TRBJ2-7
CASSLTIQGLHGYTF	TRBV7-8	TRBJ1-2
CASSLNFGTEAFF	TRBV12-3/TRBV12-4	TRBJ1-1